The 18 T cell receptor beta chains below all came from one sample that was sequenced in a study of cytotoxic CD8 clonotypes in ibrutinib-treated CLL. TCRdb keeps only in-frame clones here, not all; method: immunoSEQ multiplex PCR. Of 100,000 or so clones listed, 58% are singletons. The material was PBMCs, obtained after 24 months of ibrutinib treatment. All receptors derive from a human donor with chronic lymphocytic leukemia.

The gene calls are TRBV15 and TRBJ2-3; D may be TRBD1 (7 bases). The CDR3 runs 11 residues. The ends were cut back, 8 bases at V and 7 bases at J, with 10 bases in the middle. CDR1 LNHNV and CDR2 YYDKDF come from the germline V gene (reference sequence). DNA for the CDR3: TGTGCCACCGCGGGACAGTATACGCAGTATTTT. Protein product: CATAGQYTQYF.

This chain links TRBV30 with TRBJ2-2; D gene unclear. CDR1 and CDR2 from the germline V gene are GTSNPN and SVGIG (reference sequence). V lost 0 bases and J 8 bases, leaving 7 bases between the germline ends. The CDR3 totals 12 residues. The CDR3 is CAWSVPRGELFF. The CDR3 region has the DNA TGTGCCTGGAGTGTACCCAGGGGGGAGCTGTTTTTT.

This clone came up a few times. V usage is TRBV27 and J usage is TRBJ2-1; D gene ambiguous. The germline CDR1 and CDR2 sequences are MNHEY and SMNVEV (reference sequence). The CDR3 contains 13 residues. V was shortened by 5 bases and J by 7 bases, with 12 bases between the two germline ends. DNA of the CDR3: TGTGCCAGCAGTGATATGTTTGGGAATGAGCAGTTCTTC. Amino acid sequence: CASSDMFGNEQFF.

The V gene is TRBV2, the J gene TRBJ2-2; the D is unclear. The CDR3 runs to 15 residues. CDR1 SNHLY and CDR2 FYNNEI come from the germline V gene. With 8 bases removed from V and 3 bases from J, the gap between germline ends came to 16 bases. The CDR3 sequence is CASRGFPIDTGELFF. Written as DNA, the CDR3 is TGTGCCAGCCGTGGGTTCCCCATAGACACCGGGGAGCTGTTTTTT.

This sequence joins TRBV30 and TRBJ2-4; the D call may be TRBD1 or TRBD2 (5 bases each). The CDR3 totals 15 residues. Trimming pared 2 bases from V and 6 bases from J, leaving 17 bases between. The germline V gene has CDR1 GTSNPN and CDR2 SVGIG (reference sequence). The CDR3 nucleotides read TGTGCCTGGAGTCGGGACCCTAAGGGTGGAAACATTCAGTACTTC. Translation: CAWSRDPKGGNIQYF.

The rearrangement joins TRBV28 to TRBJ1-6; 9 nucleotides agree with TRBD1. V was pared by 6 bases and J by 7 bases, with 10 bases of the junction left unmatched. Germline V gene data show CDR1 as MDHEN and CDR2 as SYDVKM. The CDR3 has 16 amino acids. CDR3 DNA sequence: TGTGCCAGCAGGGGGGGGACAGGGTCTCTGAATTCACCCCTCCACTTT. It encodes CASRGGTGSLNSPLHF. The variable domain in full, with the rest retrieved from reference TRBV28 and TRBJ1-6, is DVKVTQSSRYLVKRTGEKVFLECVQDMDHENMFWYRQDPGLGLRLIYFSYDVKMKEKGDIPEGYSVSREKKERFSLILESASTNQTSMYLCASRGGTGSLNSPLHFGNGTRLTVT.

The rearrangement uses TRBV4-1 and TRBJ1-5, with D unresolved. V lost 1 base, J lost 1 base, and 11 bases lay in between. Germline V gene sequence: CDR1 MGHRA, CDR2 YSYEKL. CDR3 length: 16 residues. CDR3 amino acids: CASSQVGSGSNQPQHF. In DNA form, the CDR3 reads TGCGCCAGCAGCCAAGTGGGGTCGGGGAGCAATCAGCCCCAGCATTTT.

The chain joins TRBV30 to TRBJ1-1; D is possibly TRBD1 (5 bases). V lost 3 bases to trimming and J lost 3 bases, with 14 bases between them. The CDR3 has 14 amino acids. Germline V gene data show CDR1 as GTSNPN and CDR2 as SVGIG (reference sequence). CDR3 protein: CAWRRGGRDTEAFF. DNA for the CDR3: TGTGCCTGGAGACGTGGGGGGAGGGACACTGAAGCTTTCTTT.

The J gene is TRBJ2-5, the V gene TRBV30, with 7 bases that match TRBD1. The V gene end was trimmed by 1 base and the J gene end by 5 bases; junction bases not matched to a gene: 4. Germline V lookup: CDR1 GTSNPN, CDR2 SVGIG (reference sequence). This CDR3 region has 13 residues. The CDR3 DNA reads TGTGCCTGGAGTGGGGTCAGGGGGGAGACCCAGTACTTC. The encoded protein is CAWSGVRGETQYF.

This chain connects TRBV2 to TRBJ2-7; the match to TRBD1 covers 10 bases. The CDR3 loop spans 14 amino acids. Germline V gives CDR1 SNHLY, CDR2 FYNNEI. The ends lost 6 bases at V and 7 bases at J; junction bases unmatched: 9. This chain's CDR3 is CASRLRQGAGEQYF. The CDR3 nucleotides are TGTGCCAGCAGATTACGACAGGGGGCTGGTGAGCAGTACTTC.

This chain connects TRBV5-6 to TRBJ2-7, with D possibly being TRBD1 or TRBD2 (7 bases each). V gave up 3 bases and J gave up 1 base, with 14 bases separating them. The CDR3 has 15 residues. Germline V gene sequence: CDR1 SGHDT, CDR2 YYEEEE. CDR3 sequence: CASSSGGTVSYEQYF. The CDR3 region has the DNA TGTGCCAGCAGCTCCGGGGGGACAGTATCCTACGAGCAGTACTTC.

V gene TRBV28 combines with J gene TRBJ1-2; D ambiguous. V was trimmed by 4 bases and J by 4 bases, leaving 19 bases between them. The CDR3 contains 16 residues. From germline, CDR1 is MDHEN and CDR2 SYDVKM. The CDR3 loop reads CASSSGSSSVSYGYTF. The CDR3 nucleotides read TGTGCCAGCAGTTCTGGTAGTTCCTCGGTCTCCTATGGCTACACCTTC.

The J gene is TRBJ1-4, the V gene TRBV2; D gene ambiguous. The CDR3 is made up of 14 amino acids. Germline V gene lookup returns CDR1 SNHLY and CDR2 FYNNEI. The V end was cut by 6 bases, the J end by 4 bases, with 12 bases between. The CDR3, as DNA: TGTGCCAGCAGGGCCGGCAGCTATAATGAAAAACTGTTTTTT. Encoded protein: CASRAGSYNEKLFF.

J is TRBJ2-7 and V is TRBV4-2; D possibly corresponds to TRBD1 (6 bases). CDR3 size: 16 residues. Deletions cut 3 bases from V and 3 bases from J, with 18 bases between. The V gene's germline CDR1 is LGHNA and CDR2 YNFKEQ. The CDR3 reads CASSHQGQSANYEQYF. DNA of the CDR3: TGTGCCAGCAGCCATCAGGGACAATCGGCCAACTACGAGCAGTACTTC.

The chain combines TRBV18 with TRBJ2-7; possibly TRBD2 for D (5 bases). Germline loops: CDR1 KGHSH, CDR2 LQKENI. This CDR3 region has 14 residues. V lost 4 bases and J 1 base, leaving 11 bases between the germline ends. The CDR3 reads CASSQSGNSYEQYF. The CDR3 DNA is TGTGCCAGCTCACAATCCGGGAATTCCTACGAGCAGTACTTC.

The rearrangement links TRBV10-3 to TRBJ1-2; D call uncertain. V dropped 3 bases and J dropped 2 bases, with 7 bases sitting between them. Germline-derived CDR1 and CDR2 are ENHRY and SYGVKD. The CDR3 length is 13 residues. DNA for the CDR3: TGTGCCATCAGTGAAGGAAGCAACTATGGCTACACCTTC. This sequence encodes CAISEGSNYGYTF.

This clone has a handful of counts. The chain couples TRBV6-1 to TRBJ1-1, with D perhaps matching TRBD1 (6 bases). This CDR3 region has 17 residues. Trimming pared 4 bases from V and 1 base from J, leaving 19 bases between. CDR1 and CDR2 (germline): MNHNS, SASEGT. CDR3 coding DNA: TGTGCCAGCAGTGCGCCGGCTGGGGGGCTAACGAACACTGAAGCTTTCTTT. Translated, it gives CASSAPAGGLTNTEAFF.

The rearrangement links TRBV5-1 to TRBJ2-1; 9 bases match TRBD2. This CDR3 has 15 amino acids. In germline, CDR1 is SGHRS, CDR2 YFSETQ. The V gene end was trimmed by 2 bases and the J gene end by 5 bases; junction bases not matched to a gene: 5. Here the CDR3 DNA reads TGCGCCAGCAGCTTCTCGATAGCGGGGGACAATGAGCAGTTCTTC. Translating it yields CASSFSIAGDNEQFF.